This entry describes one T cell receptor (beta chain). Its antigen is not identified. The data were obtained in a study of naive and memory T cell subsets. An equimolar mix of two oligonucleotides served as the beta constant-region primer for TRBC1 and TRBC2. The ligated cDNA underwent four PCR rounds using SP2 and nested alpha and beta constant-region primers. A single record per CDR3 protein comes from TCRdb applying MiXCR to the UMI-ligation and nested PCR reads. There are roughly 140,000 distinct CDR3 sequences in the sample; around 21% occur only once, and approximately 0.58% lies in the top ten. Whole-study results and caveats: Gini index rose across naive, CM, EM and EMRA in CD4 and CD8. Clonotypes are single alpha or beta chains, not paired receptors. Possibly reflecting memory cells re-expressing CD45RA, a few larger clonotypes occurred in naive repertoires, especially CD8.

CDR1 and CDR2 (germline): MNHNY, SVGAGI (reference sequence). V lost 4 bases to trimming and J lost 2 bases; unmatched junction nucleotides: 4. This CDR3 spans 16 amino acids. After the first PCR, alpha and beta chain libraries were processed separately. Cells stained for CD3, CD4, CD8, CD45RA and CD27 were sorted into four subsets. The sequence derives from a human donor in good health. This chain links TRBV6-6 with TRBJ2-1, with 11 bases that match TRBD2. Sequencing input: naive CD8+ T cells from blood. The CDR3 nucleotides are TGTGCCAGCAGTTCCGGGACTAGCGGTCCCTACAATGAGCAGTTCTTC. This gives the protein CASSSGTSGPYNEQFF.